Following are 25 T cell receptor beta chains from one sample sequenced in a study of response to subunit inactivated influenza vaccine. MiXCR was run by TCRdb on the RT-PCR reads, yielding one entry per CDR3 protein. This sample yields 150,000 or so distinct CDR3 sequences, of which roughly 10% are seen a single time; about 40% belongs to the top ten. The sequencing here drew on CD8+ T cells sorted from PBMCs, taken approximately 25 months after vaccination. These receptors were taken from a man between 50 and 69 years old who received an inactivated influenza vaccine.

The rearrangement links TRBV13 to TRBJ2-1; 7 positions match TRBD1. Trimming at V came to 2 bases and at J to 4 bases, leaving 5 bases not matched to a gene. Germline values: CDR1 PRHDT, CDR2 FYEKMQ (reference sequence). The CDR3 sequence is 15 residues long. CDR3 coding DNA: TGTGCCAGCAGCTTAAGGGACAGCTTGTACAATGAGCAGTTCTTC. It specifies CASSLRDSLYNEQFF.

This clonotype was observed many times. The rearrangement links TRBV28 to TRBJ2-3; TRBD1 aligns across 8 bases. CDR3 length equals 17 residues. After removal of 5 bases from V and 5 bases from J, the junction contained 15 bases not matched to a gene. Germline V gives CDR1 MDHEN, CDR2 SYDVKM. The CDR3 spells CASSEALGTGNQDTQYF. CDR3 sequence (DNA): TGTGCCAGCAGTGAAGCCCTCGGGACAGGCAACCAAGATACGCAGTATTTT.

The sample holds one count of this clonotype. The chain has TRBV12-3 or TRBV12-4 and TRBJ2-3; D is perhaps TRBD2 (6 bases). The CDR3 loop spans 16 amino acids. Deletions cut 4 bases from V and 0 bases from J, with 14 bases between. As DNA, the CDR3 is TGTGCCAGCAGTTGGCCCGCGGGACCAAGCACAGATACGCAGTATTTT. This sequence encodes CASSWPAGPSTDTQYF.

The table lists this clonotype with a few counts. Here the CDR3 DNA reads TGTGCCAGTAACAGCCAAAGCACAGATACGCAGTATTTT. Its protein is CASNSQSTDTQYF. This chain links TRBV19 with TRBJ2-3; D not resolved. Germline V CDR1 and CDR2: LNHDA, SQIVND (reference sequence). The CDR3 extends over 13 amino acids. The V end was cut by 7 bases, the J end by 0 bases, with 8 bases between.

This clonotype was seen more than once but under ten times. V gene TRBV20-1 combines with J gene TRBJ2-7, with D perhaps matching TRBD2 (6 bases). Germline values: CDR1 DFQATT, CDR2 SNEGSKA (reference sequence). The germline V and J ends were trimmed by 6 bases and 2 bases, with 17 bases remaining between them. This CDR3 has 14 amino acids. DNA for the CDR3: TGCAGTGCAACGCCCTCGACTAGTACCTACGAGCAGTACTTC. Its translation is CSATPSTSTYEQYF.

The V and J genes are TRBV28 and TRBJ1-1; D uncertain. Trimming left V 1 base short and J 1 base short, with 7 bases between. The germline CDR1 and CDR2 sequences are MDHEN and SYDVKM. The CDR3 spans 14 residues. The CDR3 loop reads CASSLYARNTEAFF. Here the CDR3 DNA reads TGTGCCAGCAGTTTATACGCCAGGAACACTGAAGCTTTCTTT.

This sequence joins TRBV6-2 or TRBV6-3 and TRBJ2-7, with D unresolved. Trimming stripped 0 bases from V and 4 bases from J, with 7 bases between. The CDR3 has 13 residues. Germline-derived CDR1 and CDR2 are MNHEY and SVGEGT. The CDR3 DNA reads TGTGCCAGCAGTTACTCTGCGCATTACGAGCAGTACTTC. It encodes CASSYSAHYEQYF.

This clonotype has at least ten counts. This chain joins TRBV20-1 and TRBJ2-1; TRBD2 might be the D (5 bases). Trimming pared 0 bases from V and 0 bases from J, leaving 12 bases between. The CDR3 length is 16 residues. In germline, CDR1 is DFQATT, CDR2 SNEGSKA (reference sequence). This chain's CDR3 is CSARDLAGSSYNEQFF. As DNA, the CDR3 is TGCAGTGCTAGAGATCTGGCGGGCAGCTCCTACAATGAGCAGTTCTTC.

Many counts were recorded for this clonotype. The rearrangement uses TRBV25-1 and TRBJ2-6, with D possibly TRBD1 on 5 matching bases. The CDR3 has 17 residues. V lost 3 bases and J lost 0, with 12 bases in between. In germline, CDR1 is MGHDK, CDR2 SYGVNS. The CDR3 sequence is CASSDPGNPSGANVLTF. CDR3 sequence (DNA): TGTGCCAGCAGTGACCCAGGGAACCCCTCTGGGGCCAACGTCCTGACTTTC.

In this sample, this clonotype turned up a few times. The chain links TRBV7-8 to TRBJ2-7; D possibly matches TRBD1 or TRBD2 (6 bases each). V gave up 4 bases and J gave up 3 bases, with 10 bases separating them. Germline V CDR1 and CDR2: SGHVS, FQNEAQ. The CDR3 runs to 13 residues. CDR3 sequence (DNA): TGTGCCAGCAGCTCGCGGGACAACTACGAGCAGTACTTC. Its protein is CASSSRDNYEQYF.

This clonotype was recorded many times. The chain recombines TRBV11-2 with TRBJ2-3; no clear D gene. Germline CDR1 is SGHAT and CDR2 is FQNNGV. Trimming cost V 1 base and J 0 bases, with 17 bases left between them. The CDR3 is made up of 18 amino acids. The CDR3 sequence: CASSLVVGYGLSTDTQYF. The CDR3 DNA is TGTGCCAGCAGCTTAGTGGTCGGGTATGGCCTTAGCACAGATACGCAGTATTTT.

This clonotype was seen only a few times. This chain uses TRBV6-1 with TRBJ1-2; 7 bases fit TRBD1. CDR3 length: 12 amino acids. Germline V gene lookup returns CDR1 MNHNS and CDR2 SASEGT. J was trimmed by 5 bases and V by 11 bases; bases with no gene match: 8. The CDR3 nucleotides read TGTGCCGGAAGGATGGGACAGTATGGCTACACCTTC. Its translation: CAGRMGQYGYTF.

This clonotype was observed many times. The CDR3 is CASSFTKGQGSCQPQHF. The DNA for the CDR3 is TGTGCCAGCAGCTTTACAAAGGGACAGGGAAGTTGCCAGCCCCAGCATTTT. V gene TRBV7-9 combines with J gene TRBJ1-5, with TRBD1 identical over 9 bases. Germline V lookup: CDR1 SEHNR, CDR2 FQNEAQ (reference sequence). V shed 3 bases, J shed 7 bases, and the junction held 13 bases outside the gene matches. The CDR3 loop spans 17 amino acids.

The V gene is TRBV2, the J gene TRBJ2-4; D not certain. The CDR3 runs 16 residues. V was trimmed by 1 base and J by 0 bases, leaving 10 bases between them. CDR1 SNHLY and CDR2 FYNNEI come from the germline V gene. The DNA for the CDR3 is TGTGCCAGCAGTGAAGGGGTCGCGTTAGCCAAAAACATTCAGTACTTC. Protein: CASSEGVALAKNIQYF.

This clonotype was detected only a few times. The genes are TRBV27 and TRBJ1-1, with D possibly matching TRBD1 (6 bases). CDR1 and CDR2 (germline): MNHEY, SMNVEV (reference sequence). The CDR3 length is 14 residues. Trimming took 8 bases from V and 4 from J, leaving 17 bases between them. The CDR3 region has the DNA TGTGCCAGCCGGAAGGAAGGGGGGGTCACTGAAGCTTTCTTT. It is translated as CASRKEGGVTEAFF.

This clonotype was seen more than once but under ten times. CDR3 in amino acids: CASSHGSDTQYF. CDR3 in DNA: TGTGCCAGCAGTCACGGTTCAGATACGCAGTATTTT. The rearrangement joins TRBV7-8 to TRBJ2-3; D is unresolved. The V and J ends lost 6 bases and 4 bases respectively, with 8 bases between them. Germline V CDR1 and CDR2: SGHVS, FQNEAQ. This CDR3 has 12 amino acids.

The chain links TRBV4-3 to TRBJ2-5; 12 nucleotides agree with TRBD2. CDR3 length equals 16 residues. The ends lost 0 bases at V and 5 bases at J; junction bases unmatched: 4. Germline CDR1 reads LGHNA; CDR2 reads YSLEER. The CDR3 loop reads CASSQEASGRGETQYF. The CDR3 coding sequence is TGCGCCAGCAGCCAAGAGGCTAGCGGGAGGGGGGAGACCCAGTACTTC.

This clonotype was counted between two and nine times. The chain is built from TRBV6-5 and TRBJ2-7, with D unclear. CDR1 and CDR2 (germline): MNHEY, SVGAGI. The V and J ends lost 4 bases and 6 bases respectively, with 7 bases between them. This CDR3 spans 11 amino acids. CDR3 sequence (DNA): TGTGCCAGCAGTTCGTTTAGCGAGCAGTACTTC. Its translation: CASSSFSEQYF.

The gene calls are TRBV6-5 and TRBJ2-1, with 7 bases identical to TRBD2. Trimming took 4 bases from V and 1 from J; bases not matched to a gene: 4. Germline lookup yields CDR1 MNHEY and CDR2 SVGAGI. There are 15 residues in the CDR3. CDR3 region: CASSSVAGSYNEQFF. The CDR3 bases are TGTGCCAGCAGTTCTGTAGCGGGTTCCTACAATGAGCAGTTCTTC.

This clonotype was seen a handful of times. The chain employs TRBV27 and TRBJ2-7, with 7 bases aligning to TRBD2. V shed 2 bases, J shed 5 bases, and the junction held 15 bases outside the gene matches. Looked up from germline, CDR1 is MNHEY and CDR2 is SMNVEV (reference sequence). The CDR3 sequence is 17 residues long. Written as DNA, the CDR3 is TGTGCCAGCAGTTTAAGGGCAAAGGGCGGGAGTCACCACGAGCAGTACTTC. Encoded protein: CASSLRAKGGSHHEQYF.

The table lists this clonotype with a few counts. V is TRBV4-3 and J is TRBJ2-5; possibly TRBD2 for D (6 bases). The CDR3 runs 13 residues. The germline CDR1 and CDR2 sequences are LGHNA and YSLEER. Between the trimmed V and J ends, which lost 0 bases and 5 bases, there was a span of 7 bases. This CDR3 reads CASSQDGGETQYF. The DNA for the CDR3 is TGCGCCAGCAGCCAAGATGGGGGGGAGACCCAGTACTTC.

The CDR3 spells CASNRAPQHF. CDR3 coding DNA: TGTGCCAGCAATAGAGCTCCCCAGCATTTT. This chain connects TRBV6-2 or TRBV6-3 to TRBJ1-5; D unresolved. The V and J ends lost 7 bases and 10 bases respectively, with 8 bases between them. Per germline, CDR1 MNHEY and CDR2 SVGEGT. The CDR3 loop spans 10 amino acids.

This clonotype occurred a few times. V gene TRBV5-1 combines with J gene TRBJ2-7; no clear D gene. This CDR3 is 14 amino acids long. Germline CDR1 reads SGHRS; CDR2 reads YFSETQ. V gave up 0 bases and J gave up 4 bases, with 11 bases separating them. The CDR3 region is CASSLAPGLYEQYF. CDR3 in DNA: TGCGCCAGCAGCTTGGCGCCAGGCTTGTACGAGCAGTACTTC. The complete variable domain, with remaining parts taken from reference TRBV5-1 and TRBJ2-7, reads KAGVTQTPRYLIKTRGQQVTLSCSPISGHRSVSWYQQTPGQGLQFLFEYFSETQRNKGNFPGRFSGRQFSNSRSEMNVSTLELGDSALYLCASSLAPGLYEQYFGPGTRLTVT.

This clonotype was observed many times. This chain connects TRBV7-6 to TRBJ2-7, with D hard to call. This CDR3 comprises 12 residues. Germline V gene data show CDR1 as SGHVS and CDR2 as FNYEAQ. V was cut by 4 bases and J by 6 bases, with 10 bases left in between. In DNA, the CDR3 is TGTGCCAGCAGCTCTTTGGACGGCGAGCAGTACTTC. Translation: CASSSLDGEQYF.

The chain is built from TRBV24-1 and TRBJ1-2; tentative D call: TRBD1 (5 bases). The CDR3 spans 13 residues. From germline, CDR1 is KGHDR and CDR2 SFDVKD. Trimming left V 6 bases short and J 3 bases short, with 10 bases between. CDR3 coding DNA: TGTGCCACCAGTCTGGGGGGAGACTATGGCTACACCTTC. Protein: CATSLGGDYGYTF.